The 9 T cell receptor beta chains below all came from one sample that was sequenced in a study of shared T cell receptors in the human thymus. The method was immunoSEQ multiplex PCR; TCRdb's version includes in-frame clones alone and lacks a portion of them. The sample has 700,000 or so clones; approximately 85% are singletons. In addition, the sample was reused for a study of human thymus T cells.

Sequenced input: thymocytes. All receptors come from a girl under two years old with a congenital heart defect.

The chain employs TRBV2 and TRBJ2-3, with a weak D call TRBD2 (6 bases). CDR1 and CDR2 from the germline V gene are SNHLY and FYNNEI. The V and J ends lost 6 bases and 14 bases respectively, with 12 bases between them. This CDR3 spans 10 amino acids. The CDR3 sequence: CASSGGSMYF. CDR3 nucleotides: TGTGCCAGCAGCGGGGGTAGTATGTATTTT.

The V and J genes are TRBV7-9 and TRBJ2-5; D is possibly TRBD2 (6 bases). Trimming cost V 5 bases and J 4 bases, with 11 bases left between them. There are 13 residues in the CDR3. The germline V gene has CDR1 SEHNR and CDR2 FQNEAQ (reference sequence). CDR3: CASSQTGAETQYF. The DNA for the CDR3 is TGTGCCAGCAGCCAGACGGGAGCAGAGACCCAGTACTTC.

V is TRBV5-1 and J is TRBJ1-2; D is unresolved. The CDR3 totals 13 residues. The V gene's germline CDR1 is SGHRS and CDR2 YFSETQ. Trimming shortened V by 1 base and J by 7 bases, and 11 bases separated the two germline ends. In DNA form, the CDR3 reads TGCGCCAGCAGCTTGACAGATTTGGGTGGCTACACCTTC. Translated: CASSLTDLGGYTF.

The chain carries TRBV6-1 and TRBJ1-1, with D perhaps matching TRBD1 (5 bases). The V gene's germline CDR1 is MNHNS and CDR2 SASEGT. V lost 2 bases and J lost 7, with 17 bases in between. CDR3 length: 15 residues. The CDR3 nucleotides read TGTGCCAGCAGTGAAAAGTTTGGGGGGGAGGGTGAAGCTTTCTTT. Protein: CASSEKFGGEGEAFF.

The V and J genes are TRBV7-2 and TRBJ1-2; the match to TRBD1 covers 10 bases. CDR1 is SGHTA and CDR2 is FQGNSA in the germline V gene. The CDR3 has 19 residues. The J segment lost 2 bases and the V segment lost 1 base, leaving 13 bases of the junction unmatched. The CDR3 DNA reads as TGTGCCAGCAGCTTAGGCTGGGGACAGGGGTCCAAACCGAACTATGGCTACACCTTC. Protein sequence: CASSLGWGQGSKPNYGYTF.

V is TRBV5-4 and J is TRBJ1-6; 8 bases are shared with TRBD1. The CDR3 has 14 amino acids. The junction had 4 bases not matched to a gene; V was cut back by 4 bases and J by 7 bases. From germline, CDR1 is SGHNT and CDR2 YYREEE (reference sequence). The CDR3 loop reads CASSQDRENSPLHF. Here the CDR3 DNA reads TGTGCCAGCAGCCAGGACAGGGAAAATTCACCCCTCCACTTT. Using reference TRBV5-4 and TRBJ1-6 for the parts outside the CDR3, the full variable domain is ETGVTQSPTHLIKTRGQQVTLRCSSQSGHNTVSWYQQALGQGPQFIFQYYREEENGRGNFPPRFSGLQFPNYSSELNVNALELDDSALYLCASSQDRENSPLHFGNGTRLTVT.

This chain joins TRBV29-1 and TRBJ1-3, with 7 bases identical to TRBD1. The V gene end was trimmed by 4 bases and the J gene end by 6 bases; junction bases not matched to a gene: 3. Looked up from germline, CDR1 is SQVTM and CDR2 is ANQGSEA. This CDR3 region has 12 residues. CDR3 DNA sequence: TGCAGCGTTGTCGAGGGGGCAAACACCATATATTTT. Amino acid sequence: CSVVEGANTIYF.

The chain employs TRBV27 and TRBJ2-7, with a weak D call TRBD1 (6 bases). Trimming stripped 4 bases from V and 6 bases from J, with 19 bases between. The CDR3 is 15 amino acids. From germline, CDR1 is MNHEY and CDR2 SMNVEV (reference sequence). Here the CDR3 reads CASSSYSSGRGEQYF. The CDR3 coding sequence is TGTGCCAGCAGTTCCTACTCTAGTGGCAGGGGCGAGCAGTACTTC.

In nucleotides, the CDR3 is TGTGCCAGCAGTTTCACGGGGGGCTATGGCTACACCTTC. Its protein product is CASSFTGGYGYTF. The chain recombines TRBV27 with TRBJ1-2; a weak D match, TRBD1 (5 bases). Looked up from germline, CDR1 is MNHEY and CDR2 is SMNVEV (reference sequence). The V gene lost 3 bases and the J gene lost 4 bases, with 9 bases spanning the gap. The CDR3 runs 13 residues.